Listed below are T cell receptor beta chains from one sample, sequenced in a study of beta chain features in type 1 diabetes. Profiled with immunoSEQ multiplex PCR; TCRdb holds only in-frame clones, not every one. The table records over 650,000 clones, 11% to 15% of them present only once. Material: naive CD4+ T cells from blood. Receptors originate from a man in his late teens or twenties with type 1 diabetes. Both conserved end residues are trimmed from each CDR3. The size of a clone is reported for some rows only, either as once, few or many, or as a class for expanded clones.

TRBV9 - ASSVSQYPTLGYGYT
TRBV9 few ASSGQSGGNYGYT
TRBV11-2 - ASSLMGGNTGELF
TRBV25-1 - ASGRDRDNEKLF
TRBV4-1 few ASTNLWEGRNEQF
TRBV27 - ASSLDRGGTQY
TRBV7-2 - ASSLALGAGELF
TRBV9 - ASSARTGINYGYT
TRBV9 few ASSAKGAGDYEQY
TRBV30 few AWSVLGKPQH
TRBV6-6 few ASRITEGTDTQY
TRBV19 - ASSIVLAMNTEAF
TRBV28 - ASSSPTSGAYNEQF
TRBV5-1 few ASSLAASYNEQF
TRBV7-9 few ASSQHRDYPSYGYT
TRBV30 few AWRGEVETQY
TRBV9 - ASSVAADTQY
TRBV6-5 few ASSPRQGRTEAF
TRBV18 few ASSPGSHTEAF
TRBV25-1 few ASSPRDRGAEKLF
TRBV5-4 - ASSARQGIDT
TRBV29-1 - SVTLAGGPPDTQY
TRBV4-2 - ASGPGRLAPPEQY
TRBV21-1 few ASSKKGQILTGELF
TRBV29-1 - SVSGKRGQLNEKLF
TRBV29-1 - SVVMGGPYNEQF
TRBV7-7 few ASSLRPGGNTGELF
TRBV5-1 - ASSSRTLSDTQY
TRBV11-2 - ASSSNAGSNEQF
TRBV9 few ASSVGQREAQEQF
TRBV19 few ASSPGQWDGNTIY
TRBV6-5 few ASRRGRGYEQY
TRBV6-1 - ASSEQGGETQY
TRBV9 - ASSVATEGGNIQY
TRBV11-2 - ASSSAGGSGYT
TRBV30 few AWNPGQGYTGELF
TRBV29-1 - SVATAINYGYT
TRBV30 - AWGQLNSPLH
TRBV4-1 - ASSQEQGGEKLF
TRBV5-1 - ASSLGLAGALYNEQF
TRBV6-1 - ASSLREDTQY
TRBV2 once ASSELGRQTGPQY
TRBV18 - ASSPPSSLGGTDTQY
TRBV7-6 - ASSLAPQGLLDTQY
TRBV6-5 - ASSRDPQYNEQF
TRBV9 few ASSVAMAQETQY
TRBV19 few ASSRRQTHCWELF
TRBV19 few ASSSAYNEQF
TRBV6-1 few ASSHYGQGSQPQH
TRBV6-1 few ASTRDGRPTGELF
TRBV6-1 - ASKGQVELYGYT
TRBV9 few ASSPLSMNTEAF